A single T cell receptor beta chain is shown here with its context. This receptor's antigen is unknown. Base qualities are not provided; no much larger clone lies one nucleotide away. Preparation of the library involved 5' RACE. The data were produced on an Illumina HiSeq 2500. A second PCR of roughly 6 to 12 cycles was performed with a sample-barcoded 5' primer and a J-beta primer mix. A template-switch 5' adaptor carrying 12 random nucleotides introduced a unique molecular identifier onto each TCR beta cDNA molecule. At least 3 million CDR3-containing paired-end reads were obtained from each sample. The Mint cDNA synthesis kit, primed by a TRBC-specific oligonucleotide, was used to synthesize first-strand cDNA from all RNA. All cDNA was treated with uracil-DNA glycosylase and then went through a first 18-cycle PCR with the universal primers M1SS and BC2_uni_R. Per the authors' processing: Normalization of each sample was performed by random selection of 1 million high-quality reads, each carrying a distinct molecular identifier. Instead of being binned into consensus sequences, reads with shared molecular identifiers were discarded. CDR3 identification, clonotype clustering and error correction used MiTCR with a Q25 quality threshold and the strictest error-elimination algorithm. A nonparametric unseen species model using Euler transformation provided a lower-bound estimate of total TCR beta diversity. TCRdb trimmed public reads at Q25 via fastp, called clones via MiXCR and kept in-frame beta chains. Each CDR3 protein gets just one entry, which takes the most common genes and DNA from the rows behind it. TCRdb's processing, not the study's, gives the V and J calls here. The sample table contains over 500,000 distinct CDR3 sequences; only one count was recorded for about 26% of them. In total, the top ten clones hold 3% to 4% of the sample.

The junction carries 16 bases between V and J, which are trimmed by 7 bases and 9 bases respectively. Reading the germline V gene gives CDR1 SNHLY and CDR2 FYNNEI. Measured from the cysteine to the phenylalanine, the CDR3 is 13 residues long. Just the 39-base CDR3 DNA is kept, in frame starting at base 1. This specimen comes from a study of blood T cells in healthy people across ages (dated by TCRdb to 2014 to 2015). About the study as a whole: In model experiments, template switching captured roughly one uniquely barcoded TCR beta cDNA molecule for every two T cells. Using deep sequencing normalized with unique cDNA molecular identifiers, the study measured how TCR beta repertoire diversity changes with age. The donors were split into four age groups: young (average roughly 15 years), middle-aged (roughly 42), aged (over 55) and long-lived (roughly 80). The study analyzed two additional independent replicas of 1 million unique cDNA reads from the same blood draw for two donors, one aged 18 to 30 and one aged 80 or older.

Overall study outcomes, separate from this receptor: Compared with the aged group, more naive CD4+ T cells, fewer expanded clones and increased TCR diversity were shown by the long-lived group, suggesting age selection. Observed TCR beta diversity correlated strongly with the percentage of naive T cells measured by flow cytometry. Because donor CMV infection status was unknown, age-related changes in expanded clonotypes were potentially confounded. Estimates of total diversity based on one million sequenced T cells were considered lower bounds and underestimates. Conclusive comparison of naive and antigen-experienced compartments was prevented by the profiling of bulk unsorted PBMCs. Observed TCR beta diversity per million T cells fell roughly linearly with age, and a significant reduction was already apparent by age around 40.

Systemically healthy Caucasian individuals from Russia, roughly 40 in total and aged about 6 to 100 years, were included as donors. Around 10 milliliters of peripheral blood were collected from each donor into EDTA-treated Vacutainer tubes. Ficoll-Paque density-gradient centrifugation was used to isolate PBMCs, with at least 6 million per sample. Total RNA was extracted from PBMCs with Trizol reagent, with at least 6 micrograms obtained per sample. The percentages of naive CD45RAhigh/CD27high T cells were determined by flow cytometry on a PBMC aliquot from every donor. These data were also reused for a study on T cells of mothers and their children. The second study also describes: Donors were nine systemically healthy Caucasian individuals: three mothers and their six children. cDNA synthesis used all of the extracted RNA, with 1.5 ug of RNA in each 15 ul reaction. Sample barcodes and 2-4 random nucleotides were added via the M1S primer in the second PCR. Over 8 million TCR beta CDR3 reads were obtained for each mother, and approximately 2.9 million reads were obtained for each child. TCR recombination output is similarly shaped by thymic selection in related and unrelated pairs, with a minor effect exerted by inherited differences. Normalized repertoire overlap in related mother-child pairs was always slightly higher than in unrelated mother-child pairs, but the difference was never significant. With a sensitivity of 90 to 100 clones per million clonotypes, no persistent microchimeric T cell clones were detected. In the study, deep NGS was used to compare the TCR beta repertoires of mothers and children, and features distinguishing related mother-child pairs from unrelated individuals were sought. Mothers averaged about 37 +/- 4 years of age and children averaged around 10 +/- 4 years. After adapters were ligated using NEBNext reagents, the libraries underwent 100+100 nt paired-end sequencing on an Illumina HiSeq 2000. To prevent cross-contamination, the mother and child libraries were prepared one month apart and sequenced in separate runs. Each donor had between roughly 450,000 and 2,300,000 distinct TCR beta clonotypes identified. Naive TCR beta clonotypes were estimated from low-frequency clonotypes matched to each donor's FACS-determined naive share, without sorting.

Specimen: blood. The sequence was obtained from a boy younger than 10 in good health. The receptor chain draws on TRBV2 and TRBJ2-1; the D segment is perhaps TRBD1 or TRBD2, each sharing 5 matched bases. The CDR3 in this case is CASKGWRNGEQFF. The DNA is TGTGCCAGCAAGGGGTGGAGGAACGGTGAGCAGTTCTTC.